This entry lists 15 T cell receptor beta chains sequenced from one sample in a study of T cells after yellow fever vaccination. TCRdb analysed the 5' RACE reads with MiXCR anew, one entry per CDR3 protein. The table has some 110,000 distinct CDR3 sequences, 8.4% seen once; the top ten hold about 25%. Sequencing used CD8+ T cells sorted from PBMCs, obtained 45 days after the yellow fever booster vaccination. The receptors were sampled from a man younger than 40 who received the YFV17D yellow fever vaccine.

The chain carries TRBV2 and TRBJ2-1; 12 bases map to TRBD2. The ends lost 10 bases at V and 0 bases at J; junction bases unmatched: 10. The germline V gene has CDR1 SNHLY and CDR2 FYNNEI. The CDR3 loop spans 17 amino acids. CDR3 residues: CAITGTSGRSSYNEQFF. CDR3 bases: TGTGCCATCACCGGGACTAGCGGGCGGAGCTCCTACAATGAGCAGTTCTTC. Variable domain in full (rest from reference TRBV2 and TRBJ2-1): EPEVTQTPSHQVTQMGQEVILRCVPISNHLYFYWYRQILGQKVEFLVSFYNNEISEKSEIFDDQFSVERPDGSNFTLKIRSTKLEDSAMYFCAITGTSGRSSYNEQFFGPGTRLTVL.

This clonotype has a count of ten or more. The V call is TRBV5-1, the J call TRBJ2-4; D may be TRBD1 or TRBD2 (5 bases each). The CDR3 consists of 14 residues. CDR1 and CDR2 from the germline V gene are SGHRS and YFSETQ. V dropped 0 bases and J dropped 5 bases, with 9 bases sitting between them. In nucleotides, the CDR3 is TGCGCCAGCAGCTTGGGGGGGTGGGAAAACATTCAGTACTTC. Translated, it gives CASSLGGWENIQYF. Full variable domain (rest looked up from reference TRBV5-1 and TRBJ2-4): KAGVTQTPRYLIKTRGQQVTLSCSPISGHRSVSWYQQTPGQGLQFLFEYFSETQRNKGNFPGRFSGRQFSNSRSEMNVSTLELGDSALYLCASSLGGWENIQYFGAGTRLSVL.

This clonotype was found many times. The genes are TRBV25-1 and TRBJ1-1, with D perhaps matching TRBD1 (5 bases). Between the trimmed V and J ends, which lost 5 bases and 4 bases, there was a span of 11 bases. Looked up from germline, CDR1 is MGHDK and CDR2 is SYGVNS. This CDR3 has 13 residues. CDR3 residues: CASSSGGTTEAFF. CDR3 sequence (DNA): TGTGCCAGCAGTTCCGGGGGGACCACTGAAGCTTTCTTT.

J is TRBJ2-1 and V is TRBV5-1; D is unresolved. There are 14 residues in the CDR3. Germline V gene data show CDR1 as SGHRS and CDR2 as YFSETQ. Trimming cost V 4 bases and J 4 bases, with 12 bases left between them. DNA of the CDR3: TGCGCCAGCAGCCCCCCCGTACCGTACAATGAGCAGTTCTTC. Its protein is CASSPPVPYNEQFF.

This clonotype appeared many times. This chain connects TRBV7-2 to TRBJ1-1; D unresolved. The CDR3 extends over 15 amino acids. Germline CDR1 is SGHTA and CDR2 is FQGNSA. Trimming removed 2 bases from V and 6 bases from J, with 16 bases in between. In DNA form, the CDR3 reads TGTGCCAGCAGCTTATCCGTCTCACTCCACGCTGAAGCTTTCTTT. Amino acid sequence: CASSLSVSLHAEAFF. Full variable domain (remainder filled in from reference TRBV7-2 and TRBJ1-1): GAGVSQSPSNKVTEKGKDVELRCDPISGHTALYWYRQSLGQGLEFLIYFQGNSAPDKSGLPSDRFSAERTGGSVSTLTIQRTQQEDSAVYLCASSLSVSLHAEAFFGQGTRLTVV.

At least ten counts were recorded for this clonotype. The rearrangement joins TRBV20-1 to TRBJ1-1; unclear D gene. CDR1 and CDR2 from the germline V gene are DFQATT and SNEGSKA (reference sequence). The CDR3 is 12 residues long. V was clipped by 3 bases and J by 4 bases, with 9 bases between them. In DNA form, the CDR3 reads TGCAGTGCTAGTCAGGTGGGCACTGAAGCTTTCTTT. Residues: CSASQVGTEAFF.

Many counts were recorded for this clonotype. This rearrangement joins TRBV20-1 to TRBJ2-7, with D tentatively TRBD2 (5 bases). CDR1 is DFQATT, CDR2 SNEGSKA, per germline (reference sequence). This CDR3 is built from 11 residues. The V and J ends lost 3 bases and 3 bases respectively, with 6 bases between them. This chain's CDR3 is CSASGDYEQYF. In DNA form, the CDR3 reads TGCAGTGCTAGCGGGGACTACGAGCAGTACTTC.

There are many counts of this clonotype. The chain has TRBV19 and TRBJ1-2, with D possibly TRBD1 on 5 matching bases. V dropped 5 bases and J dropped 7 bases, with 8 bases sitting between them. This CDR3 contains 11 residues. Per the germline V gene, CDR1 is LNHDA and CDR2 is SQIVND (reference sequence). DNA of the CDR3: TGTGCCAGTAGTCCGGGGCCTGGCTACACCTTC. It encodes CASSPGPGYTF.

This clonotype showed up many times. V gene TRBV4-1 combines with J gene TRBJ1-5; no clear D gene. Germline CDR1 reads MGHRA; CDR2 reads YSYEKL. This CDR3 contains 13 residues. The V end lost 1 base, the J end lost 3 bases, and 4 bases lay between the germline ends. CDR3 sequence: CASSQAVNQPQHF. The DNA for the CDR3 is TGCGCCAGCAGCCAAGCTGTCAATCAGCCCCAGCATTTT.

This clonotype was seen at least ten times. This chain uses TRBV4-3 with TRBJ2-2; D unclear. The CDR3 covers 11 residues. With 8 bases removed from V and 8 bases from J, the gap between germline ends came to 9 bases. Germline V gene data show CDR1 as LGHNA and CDR2 as YSLEER. For the CDR3, the DNA is TGCGCCAGCCCCAGTCAAGGGGAGCTGTTTTTT. This encodes CASPSQGELFF.

This clonotype was seen ten or more times. This chain connects TRBV5-1 to TRBJ2-7; D is perhaps TRBD2 (7 bases). This CDR3 is built from 16 residues. Germline V lookup: CDR1 SGHRS, CDR2 YFSETQ. The V gene lost 6 bases and the J gene lost 6 bases, with 25 bases spanning the gap. The CDR3 here is CASTTDKGGMRGEQYF. CDR3 nucleotides: TGCGCCAGCACAACCGACAAGGGGGGGATGAGGGGCGAGCAGTACTTC.

Many counts were recorded for this clonotype. The chain is built from TRBV7-6 and TRBJ2-1, with 7 positions matching TRBD2. Germline V gene data show CDR1 as SGHVS and CDR2 as FNYEAQ. V lost 5 bases to trimming and J lost 8 bases; unmatched junction nucleotides: 0. The CDR3 length is 11 residues. The CDR3 DNA reads as TGTGCCAGCAGCACTAGCGATGAGCAGTTCTTC. It yields the protein CASSTSDEQFF.

This chain joins TRBV19 and TRBJ2-3; 7 bases match TRBD2. Germline V gene sequence: CDR1 LNHDA, CDR2 SQIVND (reference sequence). The J segment lost 4 bases and the V segment lost 1 base, leaving 5 bases of the junction unmatched. This CDR3 has 15 amino acids. The CDR3 is CASSIAGGGADTQYF. The CDR3 nucleotides are TGTGCCAGTAGTATAGCGGGAGGAGGGGCAGATACGCAGTATTTT.

V is TRBV7-9 and J is TRBJ2-5, with D tentatively TRBD2 (5 bases). The germline V gene has CDR1 SEHNR and CDR2 FQNEAQ (reference sequence). The ends were cut back, 7 bases at V and 0 bases at J, with 18 bases in the middle. The CDR3 has 16 amino acids. The CDR3 reads CASKISFAGHQETQYF. CDR3 sequence (DNA): TGTGCCAGCAAAATAAGTTTCGCGGGCCACCAAGAGACCCAGTACTTC.

This clonotype was found a few times. V gene TRBV11-2 combines with J gene TRBJ1-1; 9 bases map to TRBD1. The CDR3 runs to 15 residues. The V gene's germline CDR1 is SGHAT and CDR2 FQNNGV. V gave up 5 bases and J gave up 3 bases; unmatched junction bases: 7. CDR3 nucleotide sequence: TGTGCCAGCAGCCGAACAGGGGGCTTGGACACTGAAGCTTTCTTT. The encoded protein is CASSRTGGLDTEAFF.